This T cell receptor (beta chain) was recorded in a study of blood T cell repertoires in COVID-19. Source study methods: How many nucleated cells were present was estimated from reference gene primer amplification. Measured with immunoSEQ multiplex PCR; TCRdb has only the in-frame clones, and not every one. Clone size and the V and J calls come from that table; the DNA yielded D and trimming. The sample lists tens of thousands of clones, almost 90% seen once, with roughly a fifth in the top ten. The clonotype was recovered from a woman aged 50 to 65 with active or convalescent COVID-19. Sequencing was carried out using peripheral blood.

The CDR3 coding sequence is TGTGCCAGCAGCATTCGACAGGGGGCCAACTATGGCTACACCTTC. Protein: CASSIRQGANYGYTF. The rearrangement joins TRBV21-1 to TRBJ1-2; the table's D call TRBD1 went unverified against the DNA. TRBV21-1 is a known pseudogene. The CDR3 is 15 amino acids.